The TCR beta chain described here comes from a study of graft-versus-host responses after intestinal transplantation. Study-level points and caveats: Association was observed between peak circulating GvH clone levels and early post-transplant HvG declines.

Measured with immunoSEQ multiplex PCR; TCRdb has only the in-frame clones, and not every one. In the table there are approximately 13,000 clones, under 40% of which are singletons. This clone was observed a few times. Responders (around 200,000, CFSE-labeled) met around 200,000 stimulators that were irradiated and violet-dye-labeled. The sample was alloreactive CD8+ T cells from a mixed lymphocyte reaction culture, taken before intestinal transplant. As for subset: CFSE-low proliferating T cells sorted from roughly 6-day pre-transplant mixed lymphocyte reaction (GvH or HvG direction). The sequence derives from a human patient who received an intestinal transplant.

For the CDR3, the DNA is TGTGCCAGCAGCTCGGGCGGATCCTCCTACGAGCAGTACTTC. The encoded protein is CASSSGGSSYEQYF. The V and J genes are TRBV13 and TRBJ2-7; D unresolved. The CDR3 sequence is 14 residues long. V was trimmed by 4 bases and J by 0 bases, leaving 10 bases between them. Germline V gene data show CDR1 as PRHDT and CDR2 as FYEKMQ (reference sequence).